Listed below are T cell receptor beta chains from one sample, sequenced in a study of CD8+ T cells in alopecia areata. Repertoires were generated with immunoSEQ multiplex PCR, while TCRdb's copy carries only in-frame clones and drops some. The sample lists over 95,000 clones, around 55% occurring once. Here the sequenced sample was CD8+ T cells sorted from blood, taken at week 4, from a patient treated with tofacitinib. The receptor set was obtained from a human donor with alopecia areata. Each CDR3 is given with its conserved first and last residue. The D gene is left open where the match is weak. The size of a clone is reported for some rows only, either as once, few or many, or as a class for expanded clones.

cdr3_nt: TGCGCCAGCAGGAACACCGGGGAGCTGTTTTTT
cdr3_aa: CASRNTGELFF
clone_size: -
j_call: TRBJ2-2
d_call: -
v_call: TRBV5-1

cdr3_nt: TGTGCCAGCAGTTCGACAGGGGGCAATCAGCCCCAGCATTTT
cdr3_aa: CASSSTGGNQPQHF
clone_size: -
j_call: TRBJ1-5
d_call: TRBD1
v_call: TRBV7-9

cdr3_nt: TGTGCCAGCAGTTCTCGGGGGGCTGAGCAGCCCCAGCATTTT
cdr3_aa: CASSSRGAEQPQHF
clone_size: -
j_call: TRBJ1-5
d_call: -
v_call: TRBV27

cdr3_nt: TGTGCCGCCGAGGACGATAACACCGGGGAGCTGTTTTTT
cdr3_aa: CAAEDDNTGELFF
clone_size: few
j_call: TRBJ2-2
d_call: -
v_call: TRBV15

cdr3_nt: TGTGCCAGCAGCGTGGGCGGGGCGAGAGATACGCAGTATTTT
cdr3_aa: CASSVGGARDTQYF
clone_size: -
j_call: TRBJ2-3
d_call: -
v_call: TRBV7-6

cdr3_nt: TGTGCCAGCAGCAGGACAGGGAGTCAGCCCCAGCATTTT
cdr3_aa: CASSRTGSQPQHF
clone_size: -
j_call: TRBJ1-5
d_call: TRBD1
v_call: TRBV5-6

cdr3_nt: TGTGCCAGCAGCTCTTCCTCCAGGGGATCTGAAGCTTTCTTT
cdr3_aa: CASSSSSRGSEAFF
clone_size: -
j_call: TRBJ1-1
d_call: -
v_call: TRBV7-2

cdr3_nt: TGCGCCAGCAGCTTCTCACCGGGACAGGGGGAAGAGACCCAGTACTTC
cdr3_aa: CASSFSPGQGEETQYF
clone_size: -
j_call: TRBJ2-5
d_call: TRBD1
v_call: TRBV5-1

cdr3_nt: TGTGCCAGCAGCCCCGGGACTAGCGGGAGGGCCGGGGAAAATGAGCAGTTCTTC
cdr3_aa: CASSPGTSGRAGENEQFF
clone_size: -
j_call: TRBJ2-1
d_call: TRBD2
v_call: TRBV5-6

cdr3_nt: TGTGCCAGCAGTGGAAGCGGGATCAGCACAGATACGCAGTATTTT
cdr3_aa: CASSGSGISTDTQYF
clone_size: -
j_call: TRBJ2-3
d_call: TRBD2
v_call: TRBV9

cdr3_nt: TGTGCCAGCAGTGAATATGGGGGTCTTGAAAAACTGTTTTTT
cdr3_aa: CASSEYGGLEKLFF
clone_size: few
j_call: TRBJ1-4
d_call: -
v_call: TRBV25-1

cdr3_nt: TGTGCCAGCAGCCACTGGGGGGCTGAAGCTTTCTTT
cdr3_aa: CASSHWGAEAFF
clone_size: -
j_call: TRBJ1-1
d_call: -
v_call: TRBV7-8

cdr3_nt: TGCAGCGTTGATGTGGGGAAAGCTTTCTTT
cdr3_aa: CSVDVGKAFF
clone_size: -
j_call: TRBJ1-1
d_call: -
v_call: TRBV29-1

cdr3_nt: TGCGCCAGCAGTCAATCCCCGGACAGGGGGTATCGGGTGGATTCACCCCTCCACTTT
cdr3_aa: CASSQSPDRGYRVDSPLHF
clone_size: -
j_call: TRBJ1-6
d_call: TRBD1
v_call: TRBV23-1

cdr3_nt: TGTGCCAGCAGCTTAGGCCGACCAGCCTCCTACAATGAGCAGTTCTTC
cdr3_aa: CASSLGRPASYNEQFF
clone_size: few
j_call: TRBJ2-1
d_call: -
v_call: TRBV7-9

cdr3_nt: TGCGCCAGCAGCCTGACAATCGGAGGGAGCGAGCAGTACTTC
cdr3_aa: CASSLTIGGSEQYF
clone_size: -
j_call: TRBJ2-7
d_call: -
v_call: TRBV4-1

cdr3_nt: TGTGCCAGCAGGGTGAGCGGGAGTCCCCCAGATACGCAGTATTTT
cdr3_aa: CASRVSGSPPDTQYF
clone_size: -
j_call: TRBJ2-3
d_call: TRBD2
v_call: TRBV5-4

cdr3_nt: TGTGCCAGCAGCACCGACAGGGGAGCTGAAGCTTTCTTT
cdr3_aa: CASSTDRGAEAFF
clone_size: -
j_call: TRBJ1-1
d_call: TRBD1
v_call: TRBV7-3

cdr3_nt: TGTGCCAGCGGGCGTACCGACAATGAGCAGTTCTTC
cdr3_aa: CASGRTDNEQFF
clone_size: -
j_call: TRBJ2-1
d_call: -
v_call: TRBV27

cdr3_nt: TGTGCCTGGGATGGTTATGGCTACACCTTC
cdr3_aa: CAWDGYGYTF
clone_size: -
j_call: TRBJ1-2
d_call: -
v_call: TRBV30

cdr3_nt: TGTGCCAGCAGCGTCGTTGAACGTCCCGGGGAGCTGTTTTTT
cdr3_aa: CASSVVERPGELFF
clone_size: -
j_call: TRBJ2-2
d_call: -
v_call: TRBV9

cdr3_nt: TGTGCCAGCAGCTTAGATCCCACGTTCTCCTACGAGCAGTACTTC
cdr3_aa: CASSLDPTFSYEQYF
clone_size: many
j_call: TRBJ2-7
d_call: -
v_call: TRBV14

cdr3_nt: TGTGCCAGCAGTCCTATTGGCAGCCTGAACACTGAAGCTTTCTTT
cdr3_aa: CASSPIGSLNTEAFF
clone_size: few
j_call: TRBJ1-1
d_call: -
v_call: TRBV27

cdr3_nt: TGCGCCAGCAGCAACACAGGGGAGACTTTCTTT
cdr3_aa: CASSNTGETFF
clone_size: -
j_call: TRBJ1-1
d_call: TRBD1
v_call: TRBV5-1

cdr3_nt: TGTGCCAGCAGCGTAGGGTCAGGGGACTTCTACGAGCAGTACTTC
cdr3_aa: CASSVGSGDFYEQYF
clone_size: -
j_call: TRBJ2-7
d_call: -
v_call: TRBV9

cdr3_nt: TGCAGCGTTGGGAAGACCCGGGGCCCAATTGGCTACACCTTC
cdr3_aa: CSVGKTRGPIGYTF
clone_size: few
j_call: TRBJ1-2
d_call: -
v_call: TRBV29-1

cdr3_nt: TGCAGCGTTGAATATCTGGGAGCCCCGGGACCTGAAGCTTTCTTT
cdr3_aa: CSVEYLGAPGPEAFF
clone_size: once
j_call: TRBJ1-1
d_call: -
v_call: TRBV29-1

cdr3_nt: TGTGCCAGCAGCTTGGGAGGGGTCGGTCGCGAGCAGTACTTC
cdr3_aa: CASSLGGVGREQYF
clone_size: -
j_call: TRBJ2-7
d_call: -
v_call: TRBV5-4

cdr3_nt: TGCGCCAGCAGCCCGTTCCTTCGGGACAGCGTAAGGGATGGCTACACCTTC
cdr3_aa: CASSPFLRDSVRDGYTF
clone_size: -
j_call: TRBJ1-2
d_call: TRBD1
v_call: TRBV4-1

cdr3_nt: TGCAGCGTTGAAATAGGGGGAGCCTACGAGCAGTACTTC
cdr3_aa: CSVEIGGAYEQYF
clone_size: -
j_call: TRBJ2-7
d_call: -
v_call: TRBV29-1

cdr3_nt: TGCAGCGTTGAAGATGCGATCAGGGAGAATGAGCAGTTCTTC
cdr3_aa: CSVEDAIRENEQFF
clone_size: -
j_call: TRBJ2-1
d_call: -
v_call: TRBV29-1

cdr3_nt: TGTGCCAGCAGTTTATCTTTGGGGGAGGGCGGATACGAGCAGTACTTC
cdr3_aa: CASSLSLGEGGYEQYF
clone_size: -
j_call: TRBJ2-7
d_call: TRBD2
v_call: TRBV27

cdr3_nt: TGTGCCAGCACCCTGGGGGGTTGGGGATCACCCCTCCACTTT
cdr3_aa: CASTLGGWGSPLHF
clone_size: -
j_call: TRBJ1-6
d_call: -
v_call: TRBV27

cdr3_nt: TGTGCCAGAAGTCGGACGCAGAACACCGGGGAGCTGTTTTTT
cdr3_aa: CARSRTQNTGELFF
clone_size: -
j_call: TRBJ2-2
d_call: -
v_call: TRBV2

cdr3_nt: TGCGCCAGCAGCCAAGACCGGGACAGTGGCTCCGAGCAGTACTTC
cdr3_aa: CASSQDRDSGSEQYF
clone_size: -
j_call: TRBJ2-7
d_call: TRBD1
v_call: TRBV4-3

cdr3_nt: TGCGCCAGCAGCCCAGGACACAACCAAGAGACCCAGTACTTC
cdr3_aa: CASSPGHNQETQYF
clone_size: -
j_call: TRBJ2-5
d_call: -
v_call: TRBV4-1